Many counts were recorded for the clone carrying this T cell receptor beta chain. This entry comes from a study of T-cell memory formation after mild COVID-19. Using constant-segment primers, 5'RACE produced TCR alpha and TCR beta cDNA libraries carrying sample barcodes and UMIs. MiXCR, applied by TCRdb to the 5' RACE reads, yields one record per CDR3 protein. This sample has 550,000 to 600,000 distinct CDR3 sequences, with about a fifth found just once. The sequencing input was PBMCs or a T cell subset sorted from them (not recorded which). The sequence was collected from an adult woman who had mild COVID-19 (a few samples of this study predate the infection). Cell type and time point are not known.

The CDR3 nucleotides are TGCGCCAGCAGCTTGGATTATTACAATGAGCAGTTCTTC. Its translation: CASSLDYYNEQFF. The chain recombines TRBV5-1 with TRBJ2-1; D not resolved. The CDR3 runs 13 residues. V lost 0 bases and J lost 4, with 5 bases in between. CDR1 and CDR2 from the germline V gene are SGHRS and YFSETQ. Full variable domain (outside the CDR3, taken from reference TRBV5-1 and TRBJ2-1): KAGVTQTPRYLIKTRGQQVTLSCSPISGHRSVSWYQQTPGQGLQFLFEYFSETQRNKGNFPGRFSGRQFSNSRSEMNVSTLELGDSALYLCASSLDYYNEQFFGPGTRLTVL.